The sequence of this T cell receptor (beta chain) was determined in a study of CD8 T cells in Susac syndrome. Germline V gives CDR1 SQVTM, CDR2 ANQGSEA. The CDR3 is 13 amino acids. The V end was cut by 7 bases, the J end by 5 bases, with 17 bases between. Sequencing of TCR beta drew on CD8+ and CD4+ T cells from blood. Random hexamers were used to reverse transcribe the RNA input (about 0.5 to 1 ug). TCRdb itself ran the immunoSEQ multiplex PCR reads through MiXCR, one entry per CDR3 protein. The sample has some 200,000 distinct CDR3 sequences, nearly 97% seen once. The chain combines TRBV29-1 with TRBJ1-2; D perhaps matches TRBD1 (5 bases). Material for sequencing was CD4+ T cells from PBMCs. This TCR derives from a human donor with Susac syndrome. CDR3 nucleotides: TGCAGCGGTTTTCAGGGAGAGGGGTATGGCTACACCTTC. As protein: CSGFQGEGYGYTF.